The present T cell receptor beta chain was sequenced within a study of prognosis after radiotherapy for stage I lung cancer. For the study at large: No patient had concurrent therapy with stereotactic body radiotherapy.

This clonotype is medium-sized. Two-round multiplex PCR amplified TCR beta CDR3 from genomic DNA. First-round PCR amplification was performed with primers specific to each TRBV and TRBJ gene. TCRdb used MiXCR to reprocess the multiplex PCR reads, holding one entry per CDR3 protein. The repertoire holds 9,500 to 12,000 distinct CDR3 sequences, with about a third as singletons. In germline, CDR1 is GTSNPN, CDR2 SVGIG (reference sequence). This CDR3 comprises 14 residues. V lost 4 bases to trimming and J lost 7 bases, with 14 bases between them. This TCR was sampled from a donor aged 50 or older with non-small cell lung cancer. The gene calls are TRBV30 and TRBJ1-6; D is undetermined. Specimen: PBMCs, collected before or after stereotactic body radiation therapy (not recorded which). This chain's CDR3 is CAWNTRGSNSPLHF. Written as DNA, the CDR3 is TGTGCCTGGAATACACGAGGGTCCAATTCACCCCTCCACTTT.